This TCR beta chain was obtained from a study of shared clonotypes between healthy human individuals. Study summary: Three plates were used per donor for CD4 naive, three for CD4 memory, two for CD8 naive and one for CD8 memory.

V lost 1 base and J lost 0, with 2 bases in between. This CDR3 has 13 amino acids. Germline CDR1 and CDR2: MNHNS and SASEGT. Comment on this clone: Its specificity is not known. The same CDR3 arises from other DNA sequences in this sample as well.

Assay: immunoSEQ multiplex PCR; the TCRdb copy retains only in-frame clones and omits some. Seen here are roughly 720,000 clones, around 91% observed once, and the top ten hold 34%. Recent acute infections and vaccinations were absent in the healthy HIV-negative adult donors. Caucasian adults residing in Nashville, Tennessee made up all the donors. Study-wide points: Clonotype sharing across donors was expected to vary with sequencing depth.

The sequence was obtained from a man aged 18 to 29 in good health. Some clones in this sample may be carry-over from other donors' samples. The chain combines TRBV6-1 with TRBJ2-3; D unresolved. The sequenced sample consisted of memory CD8+ T cells from PBMCs. Subset described: CD45RO+ cells pooled with CCR7-negative TemRA cells. CDR3 in amino acids: CASSEVSTDTQYF. CDR3 in DNA: TGTGCCAGCAGTGAAGTTAGCACAGATACGCAGTATTTT.